The following is a TCR beta chain sequence with its context. Its target is unknown. A much larger clone sits a single nucleotide away, making a read error possible. The data derive from a study of molecular identifiers for immune sequencing clone quantification. TCRdb called the PCR reads again in MiXCR, with one record for every CDR3 protein. Among 490,000 or so distinct CDR3 sequences listed, approximately 25% were seen once. Study-level points and caveats: Among effectors, clones above 20 RNA copies held over 98% of molecules; among naive cells, under 1%.

Germline CDR1 SGDLS, CDR2 YYNGEE. Trimming stripped 7 bases from V and 9 bases from J, with 22 bases between. The CDR3 runs 14 residues. The sequenced material came from naive CD8+ T cells from blood, with Jurkat cell RNA spiked in. Regarding subset: FACS-sorted CD8+CD4-CCR7+CD45RA+ naive T cells. The TCR was taken from a human donor in good health. Some libraries in this study had Jurkat cell RNA spiked in. The chain combines TRBV9 with TRBJ2-5; D may be TRBD1 or TRBD2 (5 bases each). The CDR3 region has the DNA TGTGCCAGCGGCCCAGCATGGGGGACCGGGGCCCAGTACTTC. Translated: CASGPAWGTGAQYF.